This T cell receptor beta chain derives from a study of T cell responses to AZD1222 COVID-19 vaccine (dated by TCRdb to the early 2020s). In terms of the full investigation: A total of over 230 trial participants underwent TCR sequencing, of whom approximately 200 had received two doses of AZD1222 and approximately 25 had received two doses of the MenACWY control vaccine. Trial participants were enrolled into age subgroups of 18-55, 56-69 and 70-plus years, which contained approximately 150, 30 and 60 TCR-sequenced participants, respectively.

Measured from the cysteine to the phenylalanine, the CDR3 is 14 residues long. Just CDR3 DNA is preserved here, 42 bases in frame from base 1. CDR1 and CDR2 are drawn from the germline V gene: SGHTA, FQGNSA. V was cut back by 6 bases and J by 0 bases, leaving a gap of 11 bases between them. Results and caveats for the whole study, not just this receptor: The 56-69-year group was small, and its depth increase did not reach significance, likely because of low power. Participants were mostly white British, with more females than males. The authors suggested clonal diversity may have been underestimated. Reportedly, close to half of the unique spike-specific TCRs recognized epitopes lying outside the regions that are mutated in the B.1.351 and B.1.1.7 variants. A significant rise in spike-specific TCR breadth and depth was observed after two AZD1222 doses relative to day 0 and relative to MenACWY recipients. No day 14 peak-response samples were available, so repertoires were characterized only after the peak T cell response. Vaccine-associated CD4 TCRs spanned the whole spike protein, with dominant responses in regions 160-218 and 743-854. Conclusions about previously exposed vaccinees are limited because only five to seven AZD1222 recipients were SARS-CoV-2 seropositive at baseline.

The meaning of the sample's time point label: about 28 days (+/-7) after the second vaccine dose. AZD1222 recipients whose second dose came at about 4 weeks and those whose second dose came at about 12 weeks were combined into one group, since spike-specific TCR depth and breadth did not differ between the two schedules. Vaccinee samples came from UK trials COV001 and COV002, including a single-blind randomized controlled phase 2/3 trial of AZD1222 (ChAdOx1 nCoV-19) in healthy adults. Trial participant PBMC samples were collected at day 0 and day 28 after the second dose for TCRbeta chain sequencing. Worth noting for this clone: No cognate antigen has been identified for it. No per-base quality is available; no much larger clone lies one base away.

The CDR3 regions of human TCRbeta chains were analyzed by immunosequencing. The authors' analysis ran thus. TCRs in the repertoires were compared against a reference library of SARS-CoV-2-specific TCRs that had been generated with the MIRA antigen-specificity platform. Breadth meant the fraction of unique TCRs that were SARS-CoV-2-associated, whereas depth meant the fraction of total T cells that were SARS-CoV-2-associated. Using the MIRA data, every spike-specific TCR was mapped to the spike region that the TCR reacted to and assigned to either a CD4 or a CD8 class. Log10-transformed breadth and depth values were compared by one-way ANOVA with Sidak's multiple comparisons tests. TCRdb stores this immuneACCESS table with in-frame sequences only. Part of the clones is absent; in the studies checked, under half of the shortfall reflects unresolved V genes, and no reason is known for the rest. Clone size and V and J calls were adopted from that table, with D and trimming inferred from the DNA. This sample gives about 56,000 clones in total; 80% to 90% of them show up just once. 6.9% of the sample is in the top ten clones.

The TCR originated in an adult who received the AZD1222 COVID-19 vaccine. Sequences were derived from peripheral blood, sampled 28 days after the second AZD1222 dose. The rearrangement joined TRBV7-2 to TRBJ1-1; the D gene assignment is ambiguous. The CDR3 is CASSSPTLNTEAFF. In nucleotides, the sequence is TGTGCCAGCAGTAGCCCGACACTGAACACTGAAGCTTTCTTT.